This T cell receptor (beta chain) comes out of a study of OX40 agonist ivuxolimab in advanced cancers. This clone has a single count. TCRdb's table, derived via immunoSEQ multiplex PCR, lists solely in-frame clones and lacks some. Among around 30,000 clones listed, roughly 90% were seen once. Deletions cut 3 bases from V and 2 bases from J, with 11 bases between. The CDR3 sequence is 15 residues long. Germline values: CDR1 MDHEN, CDR2 SYDVKM. The receptor's source is an adult with an advanced solid tumor such as melanoma, head and neck, liver or kidney cancer. The sample in question was CD4+ or CD8+ T cells sorted from blood, obtained in a trial of the OX40 agonist ivuxolimab. The chain uses TRBV28 and TRBJ1-5; no definite D call. CDR3 residues: CASSFDLRGNQPQHF. CDR3 DNA sequence: TGTGCCAGCAGTTTTGACCTGAGGGGCAATCAGCCCCAGCATTTT.